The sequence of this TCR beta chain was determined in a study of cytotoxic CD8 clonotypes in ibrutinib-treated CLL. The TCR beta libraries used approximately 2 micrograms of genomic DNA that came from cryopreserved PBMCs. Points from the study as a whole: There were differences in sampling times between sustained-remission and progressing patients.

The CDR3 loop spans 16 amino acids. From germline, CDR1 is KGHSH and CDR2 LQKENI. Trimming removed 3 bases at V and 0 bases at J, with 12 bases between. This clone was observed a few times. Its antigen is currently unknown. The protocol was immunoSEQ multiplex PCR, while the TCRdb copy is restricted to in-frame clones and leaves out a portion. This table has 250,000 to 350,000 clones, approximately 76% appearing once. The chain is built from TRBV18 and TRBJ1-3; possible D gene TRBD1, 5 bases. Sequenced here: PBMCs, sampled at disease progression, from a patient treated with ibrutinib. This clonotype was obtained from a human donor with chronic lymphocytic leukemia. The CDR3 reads CASSPTASTSGNTIYF. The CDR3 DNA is TGTGCCAGCTCACCGACAGCTTCTACCTCTGGAAACACCATATATTTT.